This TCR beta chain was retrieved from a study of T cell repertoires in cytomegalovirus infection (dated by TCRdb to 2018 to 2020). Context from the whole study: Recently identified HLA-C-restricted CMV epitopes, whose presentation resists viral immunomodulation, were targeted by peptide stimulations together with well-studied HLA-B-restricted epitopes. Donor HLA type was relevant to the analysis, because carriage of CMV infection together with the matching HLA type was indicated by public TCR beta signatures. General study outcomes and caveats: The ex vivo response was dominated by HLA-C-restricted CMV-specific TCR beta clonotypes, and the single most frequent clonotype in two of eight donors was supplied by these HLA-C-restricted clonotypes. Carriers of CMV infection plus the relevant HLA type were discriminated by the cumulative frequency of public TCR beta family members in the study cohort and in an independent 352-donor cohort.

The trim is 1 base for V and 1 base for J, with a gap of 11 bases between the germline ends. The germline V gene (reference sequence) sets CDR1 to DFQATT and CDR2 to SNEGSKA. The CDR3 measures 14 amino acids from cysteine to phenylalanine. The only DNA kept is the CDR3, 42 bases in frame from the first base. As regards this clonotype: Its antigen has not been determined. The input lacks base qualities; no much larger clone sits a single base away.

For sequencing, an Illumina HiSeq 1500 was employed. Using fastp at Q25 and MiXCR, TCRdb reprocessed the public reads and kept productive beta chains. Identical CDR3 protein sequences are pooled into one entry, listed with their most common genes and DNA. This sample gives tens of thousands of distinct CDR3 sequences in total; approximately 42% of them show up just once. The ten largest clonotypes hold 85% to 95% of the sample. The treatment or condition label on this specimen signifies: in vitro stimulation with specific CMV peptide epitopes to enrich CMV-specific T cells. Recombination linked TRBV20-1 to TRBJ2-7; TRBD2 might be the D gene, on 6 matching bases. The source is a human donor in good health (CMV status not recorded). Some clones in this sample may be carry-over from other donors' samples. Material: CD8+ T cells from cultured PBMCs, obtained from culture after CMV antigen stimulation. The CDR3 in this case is CSARGLEGSYEQYF. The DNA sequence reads TGCAGTGCTAGAGGACTAGAAGGGTCCTACGAGCAGTACTTC.